This T cell receptor (beta chain) was identified during a study of cytomegalovirus exposure and HLA in healthy donors. Study-level findings and limits: When a later analysis compared HLA-associated TCR beta chains with equally common others, the HLA-associated chains turned out to be more clonally expanded and to have lower generation probabilities. In a later analysis, TCR beta V- and J-gene trimming was associated with a missense DCLRE1C variant. CMV serostatus stood as the only immune exposure information on hand.

Vbeta (60) and Jbeta (13) primers were used in the PCR. The repertoire was sequenced with immunoSEQ multiplex PCR; TCRdb's copy has only in-frame clones and lacks some. The data hold about 140,000 clones, with 80% observed a single time. A word on this clone: Its antigen is still unknown.

When sampled, the donors appeared nominally healthy, though they likely had unrecorded immune exposures. Germline CDR1 and CDR2: SGHRS and YFSETQ. This CDR3 region has 14 residues. Trimming took 2 bases from V and 7 from J, leaving 15 bases between them. Sample: PBMCs. The TCR sequence derives from a man aged 25-45 years in good health and CMV-seronegative. This chain links TRBV5-1 with TRBJ1-2, with a weak D call TRBD1 (5 bases). The CDR3 DNA follows: TGCGCCAGCAGCTTCAAAACAGGTCTCGGTGGCTACACCTTC. Its translation is CASSFKTGLGGYTF.